These 10 T cell receptor beta chains were all obtained from the same sample, sequenced in a study of blood T cells in healthy people across ages. A second PCR, run for roughly 7 to 11 cycles, used a sample-barcoded 5' primer plus a J-beta primer mix. TCRdb re-derived calls from the 5' RACE reads in MiXCR, one entry per CDR3 protein. The profile shows over 750,000 distinct CDR3 sequences, about 25% of them singletons. These same records also appear under a second study, on T cells of mothers and their children.

Sequenced: blood. These receptors originate from a boy under 18 in good health.

This clonotype was found a few times. The J gene is TRBJ1-1, the V gene TRBV20-1, with no clear D. This CDR3 is 14 amino acids long. Trimming took off 5 bases at V and 2 bases at J, with 15 bases between the two ends. The germline V gene has CDR1 DFQATT and CDR2 SNEGSKA (reference sequence). CDR3 residues: CSARPIPGNTEAFF. Here the CDR3 DNA reads TGCAGTGCTCGCCCGATCCCCGGTAACACTGAAGCTTTCTTT.

This clonotype showed up just a few times. Here the CDR3 DNA reads TGCAGCGTTGAACAGGGAGGAGACATTCAGTACTTC. Its protein is CSVEQGGDIQYF. The chain couples TRBV29-1 to TRBJ2-4; weak D call: TRBD2 (6 bases). Trimming left V 2 bases short and J 8 bases short, with 10 bases between. Germline lookup yields CDR1 SQVTM and CDR2 ANQGSEA. The CDR3 is made up of 12 amino acids. Full variable domain (remainder filled in from reference TRBV29-1 and TRBJ2-4): SAVISQKPSRDICQRGTSLTIQCQVDSQVTMMFWYRQQPGQSLTLIATANQGSEATYESGFVIDKFPISRPNLTFSTLTVSNMSPEDSSIYLCSVEQGGDIQYFGAGTRLSVL.

This clonotype was counted a few times. V is TRBV10-3 and J is TRBJ2-7, with unresolved D. The V gene's germline CDR1 is ENHRY and CDR2 SYGVKD. The CDR3 is made up of 15 amino acids. Trimming took off 3 bases at V and 0 bases at J, with 12 bases between the two ends. CDR3 loop: CAISDARMSSYEQYF. The DNA of the CDR3 is TGTGCCATCAGTGATGCCAGGATGAGCTCCTACGAGCAGTACTTC.

The chain combines TRBV9 with TRBJ2-2; no clear D gene. The germline V gene encodes CDR1 SGDLS and CDR2 YYNGEE. This CDR3 contains 14 residues. Trimming pared 1 base from V and 1 base from J, leaving 5 bases between. Here the CDR3 reads CASSVQVNTGELFF. CDR3 coding DNA: TGTGCCAGCAGCGTACAGGTGAACACCGGGGAGCTGTTTTTT.

The rearrangement joins TRBV7-3 to TRBJ1-4; perhaps TRBD1 as D (5 bases). This CDR3 has 16 amino acids. Deletions cut 1 base from V and 6 bases from J, with 15 bases between. CDR1 and CDR2 (germline): SGHTA, FQGTGA. CDR3 coding DNA: TGTGCCAGCAGCTTAATGGGCTGGCAGGGACATGAAAAACTGTTTTTT. It yields the protein CASSLMGWQGHEKLFF.

The J gene is TRBJ1-1, the V gene TRBV20-1; possible D gene TRBD1, 5 bases. The length of the CDR3 is 20 residues. In germline, CDR1 is DFQATT, CDR2 SNEGSKA (reference sequence). The V and J ends lost 2 bases and 7 bases respectively, with 35 bases between them. The CDR3 coding sequence is TGCAGTGCTAGAACCACCGACATCGCAGGAGTCGGTTTAATGGGGCTTGAAGCTTTCTTT. Its translation is CSARTTDIAGVGLMGLEAFF.

There are a few counts of this clonotype. The chain carries TRBV4-1 and TRBJ1-5, with D possibly TRBD1 on 6 matching bases. Trimming cost V 1 base and J 3 bases, with 7 bases left between them. The CDR3 is 14 residues long. CDR1 is MGHRA and CDR2 is YSYEKL in the germline V gene. This CDR3 reads CASSQGTVNQPQHF. The CDR3, as DNA: TGCGCCAGCAGCCAAGGGACAGTCAATCAGCCCCAGCATTTT.

The J gene is TRBJ1-2, the V gene TRBV15, with D hard to call. CDR3 length: 18 amino acids. Trimming removed 1 base from V and 4 bases from J, with 22 bases in between. From germline, CDR1 is LNHNV and CDR2 YYDKDF (reference sequence). The CDR3 DNA is TGTGCCACCAGCAGAGTGGGATCAGACCCTGATTCCCGCTATGGCTACACCTTC. As protein: CATSRVGSDPDSRYGYTF.

V and J are TRBV3-1 and TRBJ2-5; D gene unclear. Germline V CDR1 and CDR2: LGHDT, YNNKEL (reference sequence). The CDR3 spans 11 residues. Trimming cost V 3 bases and J 7 bases, with 6 bases left between them. The CDR3 loop reads CASSHVVTQYF. As DNA, the CDR3 is TGTGCCAGCAGCCATGTAGTGACCCAGTACTTC.

The V and J genes are TRBV6-5 and TRBJ2-5; 7 bases are a match to TRBD2. The DNA matches TRBJ2-7 better at its end, which makes the J call doubtful. The CDR3 contains 13 residues. The germline V gene encodes CDR1 MNHEY and CDR2 SVGAGI. CDR3 residues: CASSYGLVGEQYF. In nucleotides, the CDR3 is TGTGCCAGCAGTTACGGACTAGTAGGCGAGCAGTACTTC.